One T cell receptor beta chain is described in this entry. Its antigen is not known. V gave up 2 bases and J gave up 5 bases; unmatched junction bases: 8. Germline values: CDR1 MGHRA, CDR2 YSYEKL. The CDR3 is 16 residues long. This specimen comes from a study of cytomegalovirus exposure and HLA in healthy donors. Study-wide findings and caveats: Analysis performed later showed TCR beta chains linked to HLA being more clonally expanded than equally common others.

The primer mix had 60 Vbeta and 13 Jbeta primers. This table comes from immunoSEQ multiplex PCR, and its TCRdb copy is limited to in-frame clones, with some not included. Of roughly 160,000 clones in the sample, approximately 90% were seen once. This receptor was obtained from a woman aged 25-40 years in good health and CMV-seronegative. Material: PBMCs. V is TRBV4-1 and J is TRBJ1-4; 7 bases line up with TRBD1. The CDR3 DNA reads as TGCGCCAGCAGCCAAATACTAGGGACAGTCAATGAAAAACTGTTTTTT. It translates to CASSQILGTVNEKLFF.